This is a list of T cell receptor beta chains from one sample in a study of technical replicates of blood from several donors. TCRdb keeps only in-frame clones here, not all; method: immunoSEQ multiplex PCR. The sample carries tens of thousands of clones, around nine tenths recorded once. Sample: PBMCs. These receptor sequences come from a human donor in good health. Some clones in this sample may be carry-over from other donors' samples. Both conserved end residues are part of each CDR3. Fields, in order: J gene, V gene, D gene, CDR3 protein, CDR3 DNA. The D gene is left open where the match is weak.

TRBJ2-5 TRBV7-2 TRBD2 CASSLLGGSRETQYF TGTGCCAGCAGCCTATTGGGCGGGAGTCGGGAGACCCAGTACTTC
TRBJ1-1 TRBV13 TRBD1 CASSWKDRGGTEAFF TGTGCCAGCAGCTGGAAGGACAGGGGTGGGACTGAAGCTTTCTTT
TRBJ2-4 TRBV27 - CASSLGGAKNIQYF TGTGCCAGCAGTTTGGGGGGAGCCAAAAACATTCAGTACTTC
TRBJ1-5 TRBV18 TRBD1 CASSPRTGPNQPQHF TGTGCCAGCTCACCGAGGACAGGACCCAATCAGCCCCAGCATTTT
TRBJ2-5 TRBV5-1 TRBD2 CASSLAGTSGSETQYF TGCGCCAGCAGCTTGGCGGGGACTAGCGGGTCGGAGACCCAGTACTTC
TRBJ2-1 TRBV2 TRBD1 CASTTGVNEQFF TGTGCCAGCACGACAGGGGTCAATGAGCAGTTCTTC
TRBJ1-1 TRBV5-8 - CASSLRGASAFF TGTGCCAGCAGCTTGCGGGGGGCGAGTGCTTTCTTT
TRBJ2-7 TRBV4-3 - CASSQGVSGRTYEQYF TGCGCCAGCAGCCAAGGCGTCTCAGGGAGGACCTACGAGCAGTACTTC
TRBJ2-3 TRBV10-2 TRBD2 CASSSGDTQYF TGCGCCAGCTCTAGCGGAGATACGCAGTATTTT
TRBJ1-1 TRBV5-1 TRBD1 CASSLDSGGMNTEAFF TGCGCCAGCAGCTTGGATTCAGGGGGGATGAACACTGAAGCTTTCTTT
TRBJ2-7 TRBV4-2 TRBD1 CASSQSTGTGYEQYF TGTGCCAGCAGCCAATCGACAGGGACCGGCTACGAGCAGTACTTC
TRBJ1-5 TRBV30 - CAWRQGGQPQHF TGTGCCTGGAGACAGGGCGGTCAGCCCCAGCATTTT
TRBJ2-7 TRBV7-2 TRBD2 CASSFKLAGVFVGTYEQYF TGTGCCAGCAGCTTTAAACTAGCGGGAGTCTTCGTGGGGACCTACGAGCAGTACTTC
TRBJ1-2 TRBV19 - CASRSGGAMRGYTF TGTGCCAGTAGATCCGGTGGGGCCATGAGGGGCTACACCTTC
TRBJ1-3 TRBV18 TRBD1 CASSPSTGVNTIYF TGTGCCAGCTCACCCTCGACAGGGGTGAACACCATATATTTT
TRBJ2-3 TRBV7-3 TRBD2 CASSFFSGAGTDTQYF TGTGCCAGCAGCTTCTTTAGCGGGGCGGGGACAGATACGCAGTATTTT
TRBJ2-7 TRBV12-5 - CASGLLGFLSYEQYF TGTGCTAGTGGTTTGTTGGGCTTCCTCTCCTACGAGCAGTACTTC
TRBJ2-2 TRBV13 TRBD2 CASSFGGGGSGELFF TGTGCCAGCAGCTTCGGAGGCGGGGGAAGCGGGGAGCTGTTTTTT
TRBJ2-1 TRBV7-9 TRBD1 CASSLATGTGVYNEQFF TGTGCCAGCAGCTTAGCGACCGGGACAGGGGTCTACAATGAGCAGTTCTTC